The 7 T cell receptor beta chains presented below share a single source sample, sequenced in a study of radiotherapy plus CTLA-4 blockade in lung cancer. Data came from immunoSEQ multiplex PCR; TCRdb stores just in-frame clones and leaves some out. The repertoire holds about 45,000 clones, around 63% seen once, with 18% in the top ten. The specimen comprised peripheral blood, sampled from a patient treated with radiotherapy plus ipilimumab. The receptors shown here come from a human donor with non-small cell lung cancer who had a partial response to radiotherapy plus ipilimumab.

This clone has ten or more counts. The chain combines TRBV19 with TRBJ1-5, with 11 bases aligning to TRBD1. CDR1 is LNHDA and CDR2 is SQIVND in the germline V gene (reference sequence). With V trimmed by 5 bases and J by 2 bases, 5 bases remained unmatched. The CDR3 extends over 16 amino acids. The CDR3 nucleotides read TGTGCCAGTAGTCTTCGGACAGGGGGCGGCAATCAGCCCCAGCATTTT. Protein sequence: CASSLRTGGGNQPQHF.

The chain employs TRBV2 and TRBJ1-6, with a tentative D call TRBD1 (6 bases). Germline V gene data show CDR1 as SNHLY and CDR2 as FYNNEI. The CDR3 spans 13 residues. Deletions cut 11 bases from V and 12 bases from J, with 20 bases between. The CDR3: CAGQTAPRVPLHF. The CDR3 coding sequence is TGTGCCGGACAGACAGCCCCAAGGGTACCCCTCCACTTT.

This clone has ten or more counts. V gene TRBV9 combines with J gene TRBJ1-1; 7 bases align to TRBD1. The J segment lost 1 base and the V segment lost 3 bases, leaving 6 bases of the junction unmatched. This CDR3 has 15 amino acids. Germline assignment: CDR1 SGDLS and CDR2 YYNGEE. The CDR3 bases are TGTGCCAGCAGCGCCGGGACAGCCGCGAACACTGAAGCTTTCTTT. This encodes CASSAGTAANTEAFF.

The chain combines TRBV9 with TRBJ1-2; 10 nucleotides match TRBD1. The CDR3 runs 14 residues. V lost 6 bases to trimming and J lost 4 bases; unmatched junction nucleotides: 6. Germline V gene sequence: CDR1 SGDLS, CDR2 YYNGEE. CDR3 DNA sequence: TGTGCCAGCAACCCGACAGGGGGCAGCTATGGCTACACCTTC. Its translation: CASNPTGGSYGYTF.

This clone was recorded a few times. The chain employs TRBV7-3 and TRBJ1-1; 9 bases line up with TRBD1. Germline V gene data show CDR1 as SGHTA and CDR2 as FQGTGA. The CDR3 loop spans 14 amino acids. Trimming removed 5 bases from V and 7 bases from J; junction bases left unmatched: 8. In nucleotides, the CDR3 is TGTGCCAGCAGCCGGACAGGGGTGGTGGATGAAGCTTTCTTT. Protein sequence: CASSRTGVVDEAFF.

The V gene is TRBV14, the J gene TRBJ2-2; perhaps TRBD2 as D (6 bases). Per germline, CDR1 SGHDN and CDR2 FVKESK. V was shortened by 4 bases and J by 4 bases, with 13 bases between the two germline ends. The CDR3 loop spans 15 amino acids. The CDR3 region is CASSLGPGGTGELFF. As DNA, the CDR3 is TGTGCCAGCAGCCTCGGCCCCGGGGGCACCGGGGAGCTGTTTTTT.

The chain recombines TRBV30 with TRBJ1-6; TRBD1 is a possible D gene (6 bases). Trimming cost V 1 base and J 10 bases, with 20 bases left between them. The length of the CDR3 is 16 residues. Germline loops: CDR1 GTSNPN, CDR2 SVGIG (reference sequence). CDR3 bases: TGTGCCTGGAGTGCCCTGTGGGCGGGGGGCAGGTCACCCCTCCACTTT. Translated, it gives CAWSALWAGGRSPLHF.